The clone carrying this T cell receptor beta chain appeared a few times. What it binds is unknown. The source of the sample is a study of Graves' ophthalmopathy and Graves' hyperthyroidism. Whole-study results and caveats: In blood, most expanded thyroid clonotypes above 0.001 frequency were also detected. Sensitivity of about 70% and specificity of about 72% were achieved by the model that predicted ophthalmopathy progression.

The study recruited hyperthyroidism patients aged 18 to 65 who were newly diagnosed, under 2 months' duration. Germline CDR1 reads WNHNN; CDR2 reads SYGVQD (reference sequence). V was clipped by 7 bases and J by 4 bases, with 22 bases between them. This CDR3 has 16 amino acids. Scientists amplified the TCR beta CDR3 regions from RNA transcripts. Scientists carried out first-round RT-PCR using HTBI primers and then a second-round multiplex PCR. Each CDR3 protein gets one entry after TCRdb re-called the multiplex PCR reads with MiXCR. The sample yields around 1,000,000 distinct CDR3 sequences, less than 45% seen once.

The sequence was obtained from an adult man with Graves' hyperthyroidism. Material for sequencing was peripheral blood or thyroid tissue (not recorded which). The chain has TRBV10-1 and TRBJ1-2; a possible D gene is TRBD1 (5 bases). CDR3 sequence: CASTLRPTDPIYGYTF. The DNA of the CDR3 is TGCGCCAGCACCCTACGCCCGACAGACCCAATCTATGGCTACACCTTC.